The rows below give T cell receptor beta chains drawn from one sample of a study of T cells in localized non-small cell lung cancer. TCRdb keeps only in-frame clones here, not all; method: immunoSEQ multiplex PCR. The data hold 25,000 to 40,000 clones, with over 65% observed a single time. Sequencing used peripheral blood, obtained before any cancer treatment. These receptors originate from a male donor older than 55 with stage II squamous cell lung carcinoma. Each CDR3 is given with its conserved first and last residue. D genes are given only for firm matches.

TRBJ1-5	-	TRBV23-1	CASSQFGPRGAQPQHF
TRBJ1-5	-	TRBV2	CASSEARGNQPQHF
TRBJ2-1	-	TRBV29-1	CSVGRDKYNEQFF
TRBJ2-1	-	TRBV15	CATSRGAGYNEQFF
TRBJ2-3	-	TRBV30	CAWKGDPTDTQYF
TRBJ2-7	-	TRBV5-1	CASRGGTAGTYEQYF
TRBJ2-2	TRBD2	TRBV5-4	CASSLAGTSGNTGELFF
TRBJ2-7	TRBD1	TRBV9	CASSVGTGALSYEQYF
TRBJ2-1	TRBD2	TRBV11-2	CASSLGGGYNEQFF
TRBJ2-7	TRBD1	TRBV2	CASSEEGAYTYEQYF
TRBJ1-2	-	TRBV11-2	CASSPQENYGYTF
TRBJ2-3	TRBD2	TRBV11-3	CASSLLAGATTDTQYF
TRBJ2-1	TRBD2	TRBV25-1	CASSARTSGRYNEQFF
TRBJ1-1	-	TRBV7-2	CASTLYPSVTEAFF
TRBJ2-2	-	TRBV7-7	CASSPQVITGELFF
TRBJ1-3	-	TRBV5-1	CASSLDSRVSGNTIYF
TRBJ1-1	-	TRBV6-4	CASSDSSRGTEAFF
TRBJ1-2	-	TRBV14	CASSQGRFLGYTF
TRBJ1-1	-	TRBV5-1	CASSSRGNTEAFF
TRBJ2-7	-	TRBV6-5	CASSYSALRPEQYF
TRBJ2-3	TRBD1	TRBV5-4	CASSLWTGADTQYF
TRBJ2-2	-	TRBV6-1	CASSEESVVRFTGELFF
TRBJ1-2	TRBD1	TRBV7-9	CASSLENRGGYTF
TRBJ1-1	-	TRBV5-1	CASGLTGPTTTEAFF
TRBJ1-2	-	TRBV30	CAWSLGRTVYGYTF
TRBJ1-1	-	TRBV29-1	CSAPGRGGRNTEAFF
TRBJ2-1	-	TRBV6-6	CASSYRQSSSYNEQFF
TRBJ2-6	TRBD1	TRBV30	CAWSSRGTGQGRANVLTF
TRBJ2-1	TRBD1	TRBV2	CATRTGRNNEQFF
TRBJ2-1	TRBD1	TRBV29-1	CSATGGNFYNEQFF
TRBJ2-7	TRBD1	TRBV14	CASSQVDRGQYEQYF
TRBJ2-7	-	TRBV19	CASSPSPEYEQYF
TRBJ1-6	-	TRBV6-5	CASSYSTAWESPLHF
TRBJ2-7	-	TRBV9	CASSVGLDYEQYF
TRBJ1-1	-	TRBV5-4	CASSPQGWAEAFF
TRBJ1-5	TRBD1	TRBV15	CATSRTGDPNQPQHF
TRBJ2-7	-	TRBV10-3	CATLDIPSYEQYF
TRBJ1-5	-	TRBV5-1	CASSLGENQPQHF
TRBJ2-5	TRBD1	TRBV30	CAWSAGGQETQYF
TRBJ2-1	-	TRBV6-1	CASTTTWAGREQFF
TRBJ1-1	-	TRBV11-1	CASSSPDSQTNTEAFF
TRBJ2-1	-	TRBV18	CASSPVSLHGDEQFF